This T cell receptor (beta chain) derives from a study of T cell responses to AZD1222 COVID-19 vaccine. Study results and caveats: Spike-spanning, vaccine-associated CD4 TCRs were dominant at 160-218 and 743-854. Donors were largely white British and mainly female; clonal diversity was possibly underestimated. Researchers took repertoire samples only after the peak T cell response had come.

Here immunoSEQ multiplex PCR was the method, and the copy in TCRdb shows in-frame clones only, minus some. The table records 130,000 or so clones, roughly nine tenths of them present only once. V lost 1 base and J 1 base, leaving 7 bases between the germline ends. CDR1 and CDR2 (germline): SGDLS, YYNGEE. This CDR3 spans 14 amino acids. Concerning this clone itself: The antigen is undetermined.

This clonotype originated in an adult in good health. Here the sequenced sample was peripheral blood, taken on day 0 of AZD1222 vaccination. V gene TRBV9 combines with J gene TRBJ2-3; D is undetermined. The CDR3 DNA reads TGTGCCAGCAGCGTAAACAGCCGCACAGATACGCAGTATTTT. Translation: CASSVNSRTDTQYF.